The 23 T cell receptor beta chains listed next were all sequenced from one sample in a study of CD8+ T cells in alopecia areata. Markers including CD4, CD8alpha, NKG2D and NKG2ACE guided sorting of pooled cutaneous lymph node cells. Following extraction, RNA underwent reverse transcription to cDNA, which served as the sequencing template. Some clones are missing from TCRdb's copy, which holds only in-frame ones; the method was immunoSEQ multiplex PCR. There are 20,000 or so clones in the sample, none observed a single time. Input material: CD8+ T cells sorted from a lymph node. All receptors derive from a C3H/HeJ mouse with alopecia areata. The mice in this strain carry MHC haplotype H2-k.

This clone showed up just a few times. Genes and germline come from the mouse. The read comes to an end 4 residues before the CDR3 does, leaving the germline J gene to fill in the end. The chain is built from TRBV16 and TRBJ2-3, with a weak D call TRBD2 (5 bases). The CDR3 loop spans 15 amino acids. V dropped 2 bases and J dropped 1 base, with 10 bases sitting between them. From germline, CDR1 is SGHSA and CDR2 FRNQAP. The DNA read from the CDR3 is TGTGCAAGCAGCTTAATGGGGAGGGGTGCAGAA. Protein: CASSLMGRGAE. In full, the CDR3 is CASSLMGRGAETLYF.

This clone has only a few counts. Gene and germline names: mouse. Coverage ceases 4 residues before the CDR3 finishes, and the germline J gene fills in the end. V is TRBV17 and J is TRBJ2-7; 10 bases line up with TRBD2. CDR1 MNHDT and CDR2 YYDKIL come from the germline V gene. The CDR3 is made up of 15 amino acids. CDR3 sequence: CASSSTGGEGYEQYF. CDR3 DNA, as far as it was read: TGTGCTAGCAGTAGCACTGGGGGGGAGGGATAT.

A remark on this clone: The listed genes are named as in mouse. The observed sequence ends 4 residues before the CDR3 terminus, with the missing tail filled in from the germline J gene. This chain uses TRBV13-2 with TRBJ2-7, with TRBD1 matching 8 bases. V trimming: 0 bases; J trimming: 3 bases; junction bases outside the gene matches: 8. The germline CDR1 and CDR2 sequences are NNHNN and SYGAGS (reference sequence). The CDR3 is 16 residues long. The DNA read from the CDR3 is TGTGCCAGCGGTGATGCTTGGACAGGGAGGGACTAT. Translated: CASGDAWTGRDY. The whole CDR3 protein reads CASGDAWTGRDYEQYF.

Many counts were recorded for this clone. The germline and genes are mouse ones. Coverage ceases 4 residues before the CDR3 finishes, and the germline J gene fills in the end. This sequence joins TRBV13-3 and TRBJ2-5; 10 nucleotides align to TRBD2. Germline assignment: CDR1 NNHDY and CDR2 SYVADS. The CDR3 spans 16 residues. With 0 bases clipped from V and 2 bases from J, the junction kept 3 bases outside the gene matches. CDR3 region: CASSDATGGTQDTQYF. The CDR3 DNA, read in part, is TGTGCCAGCAGTGATGCGACTGGGGGGACCCAAGAC.

As to this clone: TCRdb's protein and the translated DNA diverge at residue 12; the protein reported here is the translation of the DNA. Germline and genes: mouse. The read ends 3 residues before the CDR3 terminus; that terminus is restored from the germline J gene. This rearrangement joins TRBV17 to TRBJ1-3; TRBD1 aligns across 9 bases. The junction had 3 bases not matched to a gene; V was cut back by 5 bases and J by 1 base. Germline lookup yields CDR1 MNHDT and CDR2 YYDKIL. This CDR3 is 15 amino acids long. The CDR3 bases that were read are TGTGCTAGCAGTCCCGGGACAGGGTCTGGAAATACG. The encoded protein is CASSPGTGSGNT. From start to end, the CDR3 is CASSPGTGSGNTLYF.

This clone was seen more than once but under ten times. Gene names and germline refer to mouse. Read sequence stops 4 residues before the CDR3 end, and the germline J gene provides the missing end. The V gene is TRBV1, the J gene TRBJ2-5; D is possibly TRBD1 (5 bases). CDR1 is NSQYPW and CDR2 is LRSPGD in the germline V gene (reference sequence). This CDR3 spans 14 amino acids. The sequenced part of the CDR3 DNA is TGCACCTGCAGTGCAGATCCAGGGATGGAC. As protein: CTCSADPGMD. The full CDR3 reads CTCSADPGMDTQYF.

This clone was counted between two and nine times. Gene names are mouse gene names. The read finishes 4 residues shy of the CDR3 end, and the germline J gene is used to complete it. The chain combines TRBV14 with TRBJ2-4; 9 bases line up with TRBD1. The CDR3 loop spans 14 amino acids. V lost 5 bases and J lost 2; bases outside the gene matches: 3. Germline V gene lookup returns CDR1 SGHDT and CDR2 FRDEAV. The CDR3 bases that were read are TGTGCCAGCAGCCGGACAGGGGTTCAAAAC. Protein: CASSRTGVQN. The full-length CDR3 reads as CASSRTGVQNTLYF.

Of note for this clone: All gene names here are mouse names. The sequenced part of the CDR3 DNA is TGTGCCAGCAGTTTGGTGGCCAACGAA. It is translated as CASSLVANE. The CDR3 reads in full as CASSLVANERLFF. The chain links TRBV19 to TRBJ1-4; D is ambiguous. The read ends 4 residues shy of where the CDR3 ends; the end is completed using the germline J gene. Trimming cost V 4 bases and J 3 bases, with 7 bases left between them. In germline, CDR1 is FNHDT, CDR2 SITEND (reference sequence). This CDR3 contains 13 residues.

This clone was recorded many times. Gene names and germline match the mouse. The read ends 4 residues shy of where the CDR3 ends; the end is completed using the germline J gene. This chain uses TRBV5 with TRBJ2-2; D is possibly TRBD2 (6 bases). The CDR3 spans 14 residues. The germline V gene has CDR1 LGHNA and CDR2 YNLKQL (reference sequence). The V end was cut by 6 bases, the J end by 2 bases, with 10 bases between. The CDR3 is CASSGGFNTGQLYF. CDR3 DNA, as far as it was read: TGTGCCAGCAGTGGGGGTTTTAACACCGGG.

This clone was detected many times. The listed genes are named as in mouse. The CDR3 end falls 4 residues outside the read, so it is completed with the germline J gene. The chain joins TRBV13-3 to TRBJ2-5, with TRBD1 matching 8 bases. V shed 3 bases and J 3 bases; nucleotides not matched to a gene: 0. The CDR3 extends over 13 amino acids. Per the germline V gene, CDR1 is NNHDY and CDR2 is SYVADS. CDR3 bases read: TGTGCCAGCAGTGGGACAGGGCAAGAC. Translating it yields CASSGTGQD. The full CDR3 protein is CASSGTGQDTQYF.

This clone was seen a handful of times. Genes and germline are mouse. The observed sequence ends 4 residues before the CDR3 terminus, with the missing tail filled in from the germline J gene. The chain links TRBV13-1 to TRBJ2-3; D call uncertain. CDR3 size: 12 residues. Trimming shortened V by 3 bases and J by 1 base, and 3 bases separated the two germline ends. Germline V gene sequence: CDR1 NSHNY, CDR2 SYGAGN. Here the CDR3 reads CASSAGAETLYF. Partial CDR3 DNA: TGTGCCAGCAGTGCTGGTGCAGAA.

This clone was seen at least ten times. Gene names refer to mouse genes. The sequence runs out 4 residues before the end of the CDR3; the remainder is reconstructed from the germline J gene. The chain links TRBV13-3 to TRBJ2-5; 8 nucleotides line up with TRBD2. The CDR3 loop spans 15 amino acids. The germline CDR1 and CDR2 sequences are NNHDY and SYVADS. The sequenced CDR3 bases are TGTGCCAGCAGTGATGCAAGGCTGGGGGGAGAC. This encodes CASSDARLGGD. The entire CDR3 protein is CASSDARLGGDTQYF.

Many counts were recorded for this clone. Mouse gene names apply. The CDR3 goes on 4 residues after the read ends, and that part is filled in from the germline J gene. The V and J genes are TRBV13-3 and TRBJ2-4; D is ambiguous. This CDR3 spans 13 amino acids. The V end was cut by 1 base, the J end by 1 base, with 4 bases between. CDR1 and CDR2 from the germline V gene are NNHDY and SYVADS. The part of the CDR3 DNA that was read is TGTGCCAGCAGTGATCAGGGTCAAAAC. Translation: CASSDQGQN. The complete CDR3 reads CASSDQGQNTLYF.

This clone was seen repeatedly, ten times or more. The genes and germline here are from mouse. The sequenced fragment ends 4 residues before the CDR3 boundary, so the rest is inferred from the germline J gene. This rearrangement joins TRBV13-3 to TRBJ2-1; 9 bases are a match to TRBD1. J lost 0 bases, V lost 2 bases, and 3 bases had no gene match. This CDR3 contains 16 residues. CDR1 is NNHDY and CDR2 is SYVADS in the germline V gene. CDR3 in amino acids: CASSEQGASNYAEQFF. The CDR3 bases that were read are TGTGCCAGCAGTGAACAGGGGGCGAGTAACTATGCT.

The table lists this clone with a few counts. Gene names and germline refer to mouse. The CDR3: CASSIGAGEVFF. Incomplete CDR3 DNA: TGTGCCAGCAGTATAGGAGCAGGA. The rearrangement links TRBV19 to TRBJ1-1, with D hard to call. The read ends 4 residues early relative to the CDR3; the germline J gene fills the gap. There are 12 residues in the CDR3. The germline gives CDR1 FNHDT, CDR2 SITEND (reference sequence).

In its sample, this clone was seen many times. Mouse germline and gene names are used. The read terminates 4 residues before the CDR3 end, so the remaining end is supplied by the germline J gene. The V call is TRBV13-3, the J call TRBJ1-1, with a tentative D call TRBD1 (6 bases). Germline-derived CDR1 and CDR2 are NNHDY and SYVADS. V was shortened by 4 bases and J by 3 bases, with 10 bases between the two germline ends. There are 13 residues in the CDR3. This chain's CDR3 is CASSYREDTEVFF. The DNA read from the CDR3 is TGTGCCAGCAGTTACAGGGAGGACACA.

Turning to this clone: Genes and germline come from the mouse. The DNA read from the CDR3 is TGTGCCAGCAGGGGGGGATTGAACACCGGG. It translates to CASRGGLNTG. The full CDR3 protein reads CASRGGLNTGQLYF. This chain uses TRBV13-3 with TRBJ2-2; possibly TRBD2 for D (6 bases). The read terminates 4 residues ahead of where the CDR3 ends, so the germline J gene completes it. CDR1 and CDR2 (germline): NNHDY, SYVADS. This CDR3 has 14 residues. V lost 5 bases to trimming and J lost 2 bases, with 10 bases between them.

In this sample, this clone turned up many times. These gene names are mouse names. Sequencing ends 4 residues short of the CDR3 end; the germline J gene provides the rest. The rearrangement links TRBV13-3 to TRBJ2-4, with 14 bases fitting TRBD2. After removal of 0 bases from V and 2 bases from J, the junction contained 2 bases not matched to a gene. The germline V gene encodes CDR1 NNHDY and CDR2 SYVADS. The CDR3 runs to 17 residues. CDR3 bases read: TGTGCCAGCAGTGATGCGGGACTGGGGGGGCTTCAAAAC. Translation: CASSDAGLGGLQN. The complete CDR3 sequence is CASSDAGLGGLQNTLYF.

This clone was seen only a few times. Each gene name is a mouse one. The read comes to an end 4 residues before the CDR3 does, leaving the germline J gene to fill in the end. The chain is built from TRBV5 and TRBJ2-1; possibly TRBD1 for D (5 bases). The V end lost 0 bases, the J end lost 1 base, and 7 bases lay between the germline ends. Germline lookup yields CDR1 LGHNA and CDR2 YNLKQL (reference sequence). This CDR3 spans 15 amino acids. CDR3 bases read: TGTGCCAGCAGCCAAGAAGGGGAGAACTATGCT. Translation: CASSQEGENYA. From start to end, the CDR3 is CASSQEGENYAEQFF.

This clone was recorded at least ten times. Gene names refer to mouse genes. CDR3 in amino acids: CASSFGYEQYF. CDR3 DNA, as far as it was read: TGTGCCAGCAGTTTTGGCTAT. The J gene is TRBJ2-7, the V gene TRBV15, with unresolved D. The CDR3 end falls 4 residues outside the read, so it is completed with the germline J gene. The V and J ends lost 3 bases and 3 bases respectively, with 3 bases between them. Per the germline V gene, CDR1 is SGHND and CDR2 is FRSKSL. The CDR3 runs 11 residues.

This clone was seen a handful of times. Mouse names are used for the genes. The read ends 4 residues before the CDR3 terminus; that terminus is restored from the germline J gene. V and J are TRBV13-1 and TRBJ1-1; maybe TRBD1 (5 bases). The CDR3 is 14 residues long. Germline V gene data show CDR1 as NSHNY and CDR2 as SYGAGN. The CDR3 here is CASSDELGGGEVFF. The DNA read from the CDR3 is TGTGCCAGCAGTGATGAACTGGGGGGGGGA.

This clone has ten or more counts. Each gene name is a mouse one. The CDR3 bases that were read are TGTGCCAGCAGCCAAGAACTGGGGGTCTAT. Encoded protein: CASSQELGVY. The whole CDR3 reads CASSQELGVYEQYF. The V gene is TRBV5, the J gene TRBJ2-7; 8 nucleotides agree with TRBD2. The missing CDR3 end, 4 residues past where the read stops, is filled in from the germline J gene. Germline V gene data show CDR1 as LGHNA and CDR2 as YNLKQL (reference sequence). V gave up 0 bases and J gave up 3 bases; unmatched junction bases: 1. CDR3 length: 14 amino acids.

This clone was observed a few times. The germline and genes are mouse ones. The CDR3 goes on 4 residues after the read ends, and that part is filled in from the germline J gene. V usage is TRBV1 and J usage is TRBJ2-7, with 10 bases matching TRBD2. This CDR3 contains 13 residues. Germline loops: CDR1 NSQYPW, CDR2 LRSPGD (reference sequence). CDR3 region: CTCGGTGAYEQYF. Incomplete CDR3 DNA: TGCACCTGCGGGGGGACTGGGGCATAT.